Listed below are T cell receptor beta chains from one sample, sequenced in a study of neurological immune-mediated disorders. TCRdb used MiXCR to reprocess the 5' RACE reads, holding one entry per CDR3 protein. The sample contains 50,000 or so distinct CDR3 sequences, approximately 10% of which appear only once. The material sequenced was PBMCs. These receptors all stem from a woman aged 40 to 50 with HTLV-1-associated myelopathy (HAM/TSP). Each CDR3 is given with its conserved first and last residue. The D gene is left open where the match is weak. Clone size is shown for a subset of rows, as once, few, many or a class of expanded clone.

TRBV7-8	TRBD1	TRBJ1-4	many	TGTGCCAGCAGCTTCGGACAGGGACATGAAAAACTGTTTTTT	CASSFGQGHEKLFF
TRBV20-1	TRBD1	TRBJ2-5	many	TGCAGTGCCAGCCCCTGGACAGGGGTAGAGACCCAGTACTTC	CSASPWTGVETQYF
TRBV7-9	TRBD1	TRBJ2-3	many	TGTGCCAGCAGGCCTCCTAGGACAGGGACCGAAACAGATACGCAGTATTTT	CASRPPRTGTETDTQYF
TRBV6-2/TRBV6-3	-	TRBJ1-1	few	TGTGCCAGCAGTTACTCGGGGGGGCGGAACAATGAAGCTTTCTTT	CASSYSGGRNNEAFF
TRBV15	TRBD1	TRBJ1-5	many	TGTGCCACCAGTCCCGGGACAGGGGGTCAGCCCCAGCATTTT	CATSPGTGGQPQHF
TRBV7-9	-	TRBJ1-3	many	TGTGCCAGCAGCCCAAACGTGGACACCATATATTTT	CASSPNVDTIYF
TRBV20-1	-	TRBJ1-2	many	TGCAGTGCTAGACGTAGGCAGGGAGACTATGGCTACACCTTC	CSARRRQGDYGYTF
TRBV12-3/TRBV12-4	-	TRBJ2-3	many	TGTGCCACCAAACCCCCGGGACCACGCACAGATACGCAGTATTTT	CATKPPGPRTDTQYF
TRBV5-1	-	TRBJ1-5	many	TGCGCCAGCAGACCGGGTAGCAATCAGCCCCAGCATTTT	CASRPGSNQPQHF
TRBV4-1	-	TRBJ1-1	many	TGCGCCAGCAGCCAAGACCCCTTAAGACTCACTGAAGCTTTCTTT	CASSQDPLRLTEAFF
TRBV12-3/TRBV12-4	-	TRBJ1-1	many	TGTGCCAGCAGTTCGACAGTGATGAACACTGAAGCTTTCTTT	CASSSTVMNTEAFF
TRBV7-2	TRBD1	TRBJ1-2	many	TGTGCCAGCAGTCGCGCCTTCAGGGGGCTCGGCTATGGCTACACCTTC	CASSRAFRGLGYGYTF
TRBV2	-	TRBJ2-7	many	TGTGCCAGCGTTCCCAGGACAGCCTCCTACGAGCAGTACTTC	CASVPRTASYEQYF
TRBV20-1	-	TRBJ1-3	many	TGCAGTGCTAGAGTCGCGGGGACTGGAAACACCATATATTTT	CSARVAGTGNTIYF
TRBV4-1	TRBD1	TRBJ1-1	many	TGCGCCAGCAGCCAAGCGACAGGGGGATCTGAAGCTTTCTTT	CASSQATGGSEAFF
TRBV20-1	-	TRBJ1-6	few	TGCAGTGCTAGGAGGGGGGGGCGCAATGCCTATAATTCACCCCTCCACTTT	CSARRGGRNAYNSPLHF
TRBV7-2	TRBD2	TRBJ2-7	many	TGTGCCAGCAGCTTATCGAAGCGGGGGGATGTCGAGCAGTACTTC	CASSLSKRGDVEQYF
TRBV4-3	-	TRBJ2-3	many	TGCGCCAGCAGCCAAGATTCATGGGGGGGCCCAGATACGCAGTATTTT	CASSQDSWGGPDTQYF
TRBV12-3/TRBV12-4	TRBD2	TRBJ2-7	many	TGTGCCAGCAGTAATACCGGACTAGCGTCGTACGAGCAGTACTTC	CASSNTGLASYEQYF
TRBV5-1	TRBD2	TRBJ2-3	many	TGCGCCAGCAGCTTGGCCGGGGGGTTAGATACGCAGTATTTT	CASSLAGGLDTQYF
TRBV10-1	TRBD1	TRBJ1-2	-	TGCGCCAGCAGCGCGGGACAGAACTATGGCTACACCTTC	CASSAGQNYGYTF
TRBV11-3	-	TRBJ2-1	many	TGTGCCAGCAGCTTTACCGATGAGCAGTTCTTC	CASSFTDEQFF
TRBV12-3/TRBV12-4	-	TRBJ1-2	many	TGTGCCAGCAGCCCCGGCTATGGCTACACCTTC	CASSPGYGYTF
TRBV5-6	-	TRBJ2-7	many	TGTGCCAGCAGCTACCACAGTGACGAGCAGTACTTC	CASSYHSDEQYF
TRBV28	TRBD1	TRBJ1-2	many	TGTGCCAGCAGTCCGCCGACAGGGCAGTACGATTATGGCTACACCTTC	CASSPPTGQYDYGYTF
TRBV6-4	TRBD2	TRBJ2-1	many	TGTGCCAGCAGTGACACCGTAGCGGGGGGGCTGATAAATGAGCAGTTCTTC	CASSDTVAGGLINEQFF
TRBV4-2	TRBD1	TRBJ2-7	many	TGTGCCAGCAGCGATCGGGACAGCCGCCACGAGCAGTACTTC	CASSDRDSRHEQYF
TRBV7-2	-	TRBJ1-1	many	TGTGCCAGCAGCTTAAGGGACAAGAACACTGAAGCTTTCTTT	CASSLRDKNTEAFF
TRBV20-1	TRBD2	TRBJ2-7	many	TGCAGTGCTAGAGTAACTAGCGGGGTAAACTACGAGCAGTACTTC	CSARVTSGVNYEQYF
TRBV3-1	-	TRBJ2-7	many	TGTGCCAGCAGCCAAGATCGATCCTACGAGCAGTACTTC	CASSQDRSYEQYF
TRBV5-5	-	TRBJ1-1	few	TGTGCCAGCAGCTTGACCAGCGCCCATGAAGCTTTCTTT	CASSLTSAHEAFF
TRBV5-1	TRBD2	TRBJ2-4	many	TGCGCCAGCAGCTTGGGGACTAGCGAACAAAACATTCAGTACTTC	CASSLGTSEQNIQYF
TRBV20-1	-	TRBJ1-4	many	TGCAGTGCGAGATTTATGGATGAAAAACTGTTTTTT	CSARFMDEKLFF